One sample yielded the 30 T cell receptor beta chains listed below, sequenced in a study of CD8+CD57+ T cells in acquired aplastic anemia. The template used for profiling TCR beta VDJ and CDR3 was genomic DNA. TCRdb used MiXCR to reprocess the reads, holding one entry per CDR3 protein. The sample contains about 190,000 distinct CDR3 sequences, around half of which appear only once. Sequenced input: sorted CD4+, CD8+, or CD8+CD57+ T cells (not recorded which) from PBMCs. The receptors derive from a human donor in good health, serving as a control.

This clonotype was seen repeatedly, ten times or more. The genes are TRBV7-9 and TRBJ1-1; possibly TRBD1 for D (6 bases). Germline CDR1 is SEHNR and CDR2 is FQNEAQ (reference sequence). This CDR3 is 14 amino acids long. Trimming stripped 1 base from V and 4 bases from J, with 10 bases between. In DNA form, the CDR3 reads TGTGCCAGCAGCTTAGGGACAGTTCCCACTGAAGCTTTCTTT. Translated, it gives CASSLGTVPTEAFF.

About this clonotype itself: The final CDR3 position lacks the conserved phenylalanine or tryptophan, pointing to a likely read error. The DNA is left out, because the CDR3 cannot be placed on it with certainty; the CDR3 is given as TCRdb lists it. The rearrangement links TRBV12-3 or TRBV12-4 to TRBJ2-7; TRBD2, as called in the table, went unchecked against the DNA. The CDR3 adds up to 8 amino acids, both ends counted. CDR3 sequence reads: CASSQGTS.

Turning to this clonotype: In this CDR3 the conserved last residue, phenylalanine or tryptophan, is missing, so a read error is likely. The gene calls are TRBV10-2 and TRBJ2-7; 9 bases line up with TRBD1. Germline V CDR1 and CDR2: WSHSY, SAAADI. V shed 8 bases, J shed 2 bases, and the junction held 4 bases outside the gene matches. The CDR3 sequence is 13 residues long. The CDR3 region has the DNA TGCGCCAGCCGGGACAGGGTGGCCTACGAGCAGTACCTC. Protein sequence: CASRDRVAYEQYL.

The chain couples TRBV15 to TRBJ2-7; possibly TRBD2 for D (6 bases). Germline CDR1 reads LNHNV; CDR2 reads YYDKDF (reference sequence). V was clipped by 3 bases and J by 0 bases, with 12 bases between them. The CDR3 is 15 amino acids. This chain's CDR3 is CATSRRDLSSYEQYV. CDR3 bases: TGTGCCACCAGCAGGCGGGACTTATCCTCCTACGAGCAGTACGTC.

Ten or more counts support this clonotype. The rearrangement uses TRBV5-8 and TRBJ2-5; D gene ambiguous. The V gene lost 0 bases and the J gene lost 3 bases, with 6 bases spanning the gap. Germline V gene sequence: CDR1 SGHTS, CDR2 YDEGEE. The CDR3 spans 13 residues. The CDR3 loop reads CASSLGLEETQYF. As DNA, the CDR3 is TGTGCCAGCAGCTTGGGCTTAGAAGAGACCCAGTACTTC.

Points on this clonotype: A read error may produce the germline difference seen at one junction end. The CDR3 is CASSLQGTEQLF. DNA of the CDR3: TGTGCCAGTAGCTTGCAGGGGACTGAGCAGCTCTTC. The chain is built from TRBV7-9 and TRBJ2-1; D could derive from TRBD1 or TRBD2 (6 bases each). CDR1 and CDR2 (germline): SEHNR, FQNEAQ (reference sequence). This CDR3 comprises 12 residues.

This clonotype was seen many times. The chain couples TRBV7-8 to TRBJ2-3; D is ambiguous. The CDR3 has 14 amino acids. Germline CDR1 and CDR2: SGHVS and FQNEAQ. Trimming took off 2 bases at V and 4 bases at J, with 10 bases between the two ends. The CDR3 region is CASSLRLGSDTQYF. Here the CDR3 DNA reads TGTGCCAGCAGCTTAAGGCTGGGATCAGATACGCAGTATTTT.

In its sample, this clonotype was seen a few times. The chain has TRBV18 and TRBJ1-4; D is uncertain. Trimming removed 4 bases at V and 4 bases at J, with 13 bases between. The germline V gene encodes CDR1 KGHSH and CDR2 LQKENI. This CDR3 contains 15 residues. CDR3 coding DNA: TGTGCCAGCTCACTCGGACGGGGAAGTAATGAAAAACTGTTTTTT. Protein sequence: CASSLGRGSNEKLFF.

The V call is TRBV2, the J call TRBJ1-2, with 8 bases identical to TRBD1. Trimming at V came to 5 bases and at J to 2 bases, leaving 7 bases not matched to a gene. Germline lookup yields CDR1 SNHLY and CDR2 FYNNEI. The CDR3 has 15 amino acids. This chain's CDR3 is CASSLTRTGNYGYTF. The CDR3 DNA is TGTGCCAGCAGTCTCACTAGGACAGGGAACTATGGCTACACCTTC.

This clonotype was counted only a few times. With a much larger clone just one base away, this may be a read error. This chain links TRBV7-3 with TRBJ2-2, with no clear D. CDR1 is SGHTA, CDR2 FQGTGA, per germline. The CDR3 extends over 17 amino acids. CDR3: CAGSLIPATGSTGELFF. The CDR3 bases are TGTGCCGGCAGCTTAATTCCAGCCACCGGTTCGACCGGGGAGCTGTTTTTT.

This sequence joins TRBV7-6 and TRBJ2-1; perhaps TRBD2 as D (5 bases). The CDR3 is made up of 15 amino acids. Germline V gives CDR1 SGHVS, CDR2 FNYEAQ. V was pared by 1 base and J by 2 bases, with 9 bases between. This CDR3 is CASSLGRATYNEQFF. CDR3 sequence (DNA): TGTGCCAGCAGCTTAGGGCGGGCCACCTACAATGAGCAGTTCTTC.

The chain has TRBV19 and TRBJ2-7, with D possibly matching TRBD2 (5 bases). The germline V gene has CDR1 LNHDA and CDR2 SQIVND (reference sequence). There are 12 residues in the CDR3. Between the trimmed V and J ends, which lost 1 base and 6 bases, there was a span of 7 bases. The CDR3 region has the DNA TGTGCCAGTAGTATAGGGACTCTCGAGCAGTACTTC. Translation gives CASSIGTLEQYF.

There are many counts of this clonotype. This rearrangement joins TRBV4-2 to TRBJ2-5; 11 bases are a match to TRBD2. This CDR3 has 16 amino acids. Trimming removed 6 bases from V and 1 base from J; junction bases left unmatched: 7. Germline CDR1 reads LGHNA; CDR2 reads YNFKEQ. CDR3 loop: CASRKASGGSQETQYF. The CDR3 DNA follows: TGTGCCAGCAGGAAGGCTAGCGGGGGGTCCCAAGAGACCCAGTACTTC.

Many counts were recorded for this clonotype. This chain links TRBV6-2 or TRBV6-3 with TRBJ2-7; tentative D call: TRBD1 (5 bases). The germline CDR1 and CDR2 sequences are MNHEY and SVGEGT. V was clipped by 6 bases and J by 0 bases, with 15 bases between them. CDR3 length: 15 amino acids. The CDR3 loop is CASSPYRSSSYEQYF. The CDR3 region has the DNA TGTGCCAGCAGCCCGTACAGGTCGAGCTCCTACGAGCAGTACTTC.

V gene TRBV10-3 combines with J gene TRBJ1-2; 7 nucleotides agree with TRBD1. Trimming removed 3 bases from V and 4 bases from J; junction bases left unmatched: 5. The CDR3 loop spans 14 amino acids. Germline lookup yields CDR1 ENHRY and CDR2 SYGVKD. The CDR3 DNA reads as TGTGCCATCAGTGACTCGACAGGGTTCTATGGCTACACCTTC. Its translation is CAISDSTGFYGYTF.

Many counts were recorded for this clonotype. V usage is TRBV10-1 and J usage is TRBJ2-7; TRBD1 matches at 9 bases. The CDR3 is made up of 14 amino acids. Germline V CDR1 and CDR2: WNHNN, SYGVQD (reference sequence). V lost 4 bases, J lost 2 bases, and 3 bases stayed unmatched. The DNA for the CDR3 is TGCGCCAGCAGTGGGGACAGGGTCGCCTACGAGCAGTACTTC. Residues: CASSGDRVAYEQYF.

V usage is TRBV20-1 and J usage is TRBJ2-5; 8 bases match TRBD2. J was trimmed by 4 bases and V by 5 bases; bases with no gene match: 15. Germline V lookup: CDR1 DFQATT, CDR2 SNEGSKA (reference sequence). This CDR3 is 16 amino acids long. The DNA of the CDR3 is TGCAGTGCTTTGGAGCGGGGGAGAGGGGGAAGAGAGACCCAGTACTTC. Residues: CSALERGRGGRETQYF.

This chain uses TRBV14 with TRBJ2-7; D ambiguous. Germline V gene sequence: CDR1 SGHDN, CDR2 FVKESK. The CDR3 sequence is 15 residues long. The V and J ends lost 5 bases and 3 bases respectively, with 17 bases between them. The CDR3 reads CASSLDSLISYEQYF. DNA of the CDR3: TGTGCCAGCAGCTTAGATTCTTTAATCAGCTACGAGCAGTACTTC. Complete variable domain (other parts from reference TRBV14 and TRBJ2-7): EAGVTQFPSHSVIEKGQTVTLRCDPISGHDNLYWYRRVMGKEIKFLLHFVKESKQDESGMPNNRFLAERTGGTYSTLKVQPAELEDSGVYFCASSLDSLISYEQYFGPGTRLTVT.

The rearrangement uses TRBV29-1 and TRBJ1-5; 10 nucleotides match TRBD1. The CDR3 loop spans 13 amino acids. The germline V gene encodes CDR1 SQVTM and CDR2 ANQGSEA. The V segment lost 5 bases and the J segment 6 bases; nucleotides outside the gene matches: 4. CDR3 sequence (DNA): TGCAGCGTTAAGACAGGGGGCACTCAGCCCCAGCATTTT. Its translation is CSVKTGGTQPQHF.

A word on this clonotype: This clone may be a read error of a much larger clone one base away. The CDR3 loop is CAWSKNSPLRF. DNA of the CDR3: TGTGCCTGGAGTAAGAATTCACCCCTCCGCTTT. The chain couples TRBV30 to TRBJ1-6; no clear D gene. Germline loops: CDR1 GTSNPN, CDR2 SVGIG (reference sequence). The CDR3 sequence is 11 residues long. Full variable domain (rest looked up from reference TRBV30 and TRBJ1-6): SQTIHQWPATLVQPVGSPLSLECTVEGTSNPNLYWYRQAAGRGLQLLFYSVGIGQISSEVPQNLSASRPQDRQFILSSKKLLLSDSGFYLCAWSKNSPLRFGNGTRLTVT.

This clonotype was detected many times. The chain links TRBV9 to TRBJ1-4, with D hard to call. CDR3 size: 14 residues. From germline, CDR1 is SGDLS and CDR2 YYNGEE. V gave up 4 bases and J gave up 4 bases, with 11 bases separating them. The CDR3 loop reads CASSPAGSNEKLFF. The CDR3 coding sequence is TGTGCCAGCAGCCCCGCGGGGAGTAATGAAAAACTGTTTTTT.

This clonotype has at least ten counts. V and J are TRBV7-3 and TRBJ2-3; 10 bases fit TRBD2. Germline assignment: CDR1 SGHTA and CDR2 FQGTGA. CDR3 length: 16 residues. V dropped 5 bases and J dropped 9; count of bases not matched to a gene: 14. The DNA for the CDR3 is TGTGCCAGCAGCCCACCGAGCGGGGGGGGCCGGGGGACGCAGTATTTT. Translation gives CASSPPSGGGRGTQYF.

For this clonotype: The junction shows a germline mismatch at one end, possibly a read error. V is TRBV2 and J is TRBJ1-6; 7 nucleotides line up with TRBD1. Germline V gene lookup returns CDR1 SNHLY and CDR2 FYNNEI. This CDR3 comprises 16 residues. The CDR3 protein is CASREVPGQQNSPLHF. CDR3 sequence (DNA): TGTGCCAGCAGGGAAGTCCCGGGACAGCAGAATTCACCCCTCCACTTT.

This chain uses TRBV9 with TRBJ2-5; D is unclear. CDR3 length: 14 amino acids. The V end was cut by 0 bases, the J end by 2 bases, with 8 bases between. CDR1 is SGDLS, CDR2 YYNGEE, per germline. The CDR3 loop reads CASSVAPLQETQYF. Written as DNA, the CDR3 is TGTGCCAGCAGCGTAGCTCCATTACAAGAGACCCAGTACTTC.

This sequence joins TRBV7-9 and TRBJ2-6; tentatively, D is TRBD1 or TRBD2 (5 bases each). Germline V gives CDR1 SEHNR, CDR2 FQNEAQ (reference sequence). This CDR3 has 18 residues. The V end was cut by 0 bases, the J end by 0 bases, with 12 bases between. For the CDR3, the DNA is TGTGCCAGCAGCTTAGCCGGTCATGGGACCTCTGGGGCCAACGTCCTGACTTTC. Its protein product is CASSLAGHGTSGANVLTF.

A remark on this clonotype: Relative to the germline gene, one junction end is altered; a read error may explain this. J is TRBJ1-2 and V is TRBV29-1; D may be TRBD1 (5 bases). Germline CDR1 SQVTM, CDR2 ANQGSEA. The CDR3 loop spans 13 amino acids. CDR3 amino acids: CSVEEQVNYGYTF. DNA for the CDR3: TGCAGCGTGGAAGAACAGGTTAACTATGGCTACACCTTC.

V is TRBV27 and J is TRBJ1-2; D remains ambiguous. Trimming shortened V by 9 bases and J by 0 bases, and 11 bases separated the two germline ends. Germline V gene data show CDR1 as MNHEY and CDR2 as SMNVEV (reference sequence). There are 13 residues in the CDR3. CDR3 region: CARLKGTNYGYTF. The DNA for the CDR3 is TGTGCCAGGTTGAAAGGGACTAACTATGGCTACACCTTC.

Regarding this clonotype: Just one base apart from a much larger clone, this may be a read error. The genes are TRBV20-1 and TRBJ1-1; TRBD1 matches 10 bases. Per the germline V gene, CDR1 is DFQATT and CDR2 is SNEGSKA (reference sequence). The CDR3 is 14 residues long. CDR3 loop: CRSLGTGANTEAFF. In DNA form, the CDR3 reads TGCAGGTCATTGGGGACAGGGGCGAACACTGAAGCTTTCTTT.

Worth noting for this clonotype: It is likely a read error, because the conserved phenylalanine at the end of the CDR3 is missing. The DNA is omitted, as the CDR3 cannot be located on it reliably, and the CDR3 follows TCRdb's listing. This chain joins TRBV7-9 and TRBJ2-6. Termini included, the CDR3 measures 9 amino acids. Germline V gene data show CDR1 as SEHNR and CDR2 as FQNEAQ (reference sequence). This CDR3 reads CASSLGRTS.

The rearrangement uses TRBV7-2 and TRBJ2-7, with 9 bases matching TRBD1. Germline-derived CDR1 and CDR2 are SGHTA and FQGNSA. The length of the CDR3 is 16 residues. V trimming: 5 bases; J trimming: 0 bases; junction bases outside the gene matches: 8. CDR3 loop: CASSISGTGISYEQYF. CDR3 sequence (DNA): TGTGCCAGCAGCATATCTGGGACAGGGATCTCCTACGAGCAGTACTTC.